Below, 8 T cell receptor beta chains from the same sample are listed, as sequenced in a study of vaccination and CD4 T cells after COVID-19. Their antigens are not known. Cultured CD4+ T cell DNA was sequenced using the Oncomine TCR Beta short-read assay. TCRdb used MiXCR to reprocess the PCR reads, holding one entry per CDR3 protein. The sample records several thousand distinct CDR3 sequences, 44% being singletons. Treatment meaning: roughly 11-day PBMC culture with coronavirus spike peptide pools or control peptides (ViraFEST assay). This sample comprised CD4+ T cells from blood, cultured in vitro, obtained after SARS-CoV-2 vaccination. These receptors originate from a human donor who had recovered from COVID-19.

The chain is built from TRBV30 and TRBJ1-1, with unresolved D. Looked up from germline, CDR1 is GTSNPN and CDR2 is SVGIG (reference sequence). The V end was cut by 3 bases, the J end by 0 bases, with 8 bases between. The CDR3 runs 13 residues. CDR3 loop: CAWRGLMNTEAFF. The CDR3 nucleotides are TGTGCCTGGAGGGGTCTCATGAACACTGAAGCTTTCTTT.

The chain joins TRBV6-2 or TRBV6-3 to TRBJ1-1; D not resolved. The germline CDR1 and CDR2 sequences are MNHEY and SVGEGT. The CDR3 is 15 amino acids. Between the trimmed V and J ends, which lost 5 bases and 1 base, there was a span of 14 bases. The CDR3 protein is CASSPYWTKNTEAFF. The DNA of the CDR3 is TGTGCCAGCAGTCCCTATTGGACGAAGAACACTGAAGCTTTCTTT.

The CDR3 DNA is TGTGCCAGCAGTTACTTAGGACAGGGGATTTCGGGGGAGCTGTTTTTT. Translating gives CASSYLGQGISGELFF. The chain carries TRBV6-7 and TRBJ2-2; 9 positions match TRBD1. TRBV6-7 is an ORF; its function is uncertain. The ends lost 1 base at V and 8 bases at J; junction bases unmatched: 8. The CDR3 sequence is 16 residues long.

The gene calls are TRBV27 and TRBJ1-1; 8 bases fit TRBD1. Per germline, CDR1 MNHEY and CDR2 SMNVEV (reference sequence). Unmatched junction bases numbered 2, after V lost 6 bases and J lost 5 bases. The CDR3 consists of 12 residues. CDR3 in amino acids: CASSTGGTEAFF. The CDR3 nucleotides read TGTGCCAGCAGCACAGGGGGTACTGAAGCTTTCTTT.

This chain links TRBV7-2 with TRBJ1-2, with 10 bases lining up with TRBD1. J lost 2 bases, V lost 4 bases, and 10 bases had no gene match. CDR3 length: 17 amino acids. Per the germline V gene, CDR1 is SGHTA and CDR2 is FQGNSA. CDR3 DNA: TGTGCCAGCAGCTCACGCCCCCCGGACAGGGGGAACTATGGCTACACCTTC. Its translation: CASSSRPPDRGNYGYTF.

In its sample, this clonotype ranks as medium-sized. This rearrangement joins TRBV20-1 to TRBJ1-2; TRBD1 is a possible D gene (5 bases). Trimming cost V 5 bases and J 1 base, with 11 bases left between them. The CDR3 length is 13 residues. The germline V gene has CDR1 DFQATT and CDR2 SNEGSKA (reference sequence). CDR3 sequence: CSASRGVNYGYTF. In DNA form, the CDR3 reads TGCAGTGCTTCCCGGGGGGTTAACTATGGCTACACCTTC.

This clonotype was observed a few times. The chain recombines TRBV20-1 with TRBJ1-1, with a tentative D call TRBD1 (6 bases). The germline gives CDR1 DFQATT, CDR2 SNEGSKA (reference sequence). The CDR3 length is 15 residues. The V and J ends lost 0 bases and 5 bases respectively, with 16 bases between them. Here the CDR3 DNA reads TGCAGTGCTAGAGATCATCAGGGGAGGGTGACTGAAGCTTTCTTT. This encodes CSARDHQGRVTEAFF.

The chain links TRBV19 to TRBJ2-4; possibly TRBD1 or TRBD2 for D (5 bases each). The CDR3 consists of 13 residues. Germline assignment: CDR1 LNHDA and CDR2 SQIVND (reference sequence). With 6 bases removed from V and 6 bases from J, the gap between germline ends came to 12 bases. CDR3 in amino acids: CASREGIRNIQYF. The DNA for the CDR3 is TGTGCCAGTAGAGAGGGGATTAGAAACATTCAGTACTTC.